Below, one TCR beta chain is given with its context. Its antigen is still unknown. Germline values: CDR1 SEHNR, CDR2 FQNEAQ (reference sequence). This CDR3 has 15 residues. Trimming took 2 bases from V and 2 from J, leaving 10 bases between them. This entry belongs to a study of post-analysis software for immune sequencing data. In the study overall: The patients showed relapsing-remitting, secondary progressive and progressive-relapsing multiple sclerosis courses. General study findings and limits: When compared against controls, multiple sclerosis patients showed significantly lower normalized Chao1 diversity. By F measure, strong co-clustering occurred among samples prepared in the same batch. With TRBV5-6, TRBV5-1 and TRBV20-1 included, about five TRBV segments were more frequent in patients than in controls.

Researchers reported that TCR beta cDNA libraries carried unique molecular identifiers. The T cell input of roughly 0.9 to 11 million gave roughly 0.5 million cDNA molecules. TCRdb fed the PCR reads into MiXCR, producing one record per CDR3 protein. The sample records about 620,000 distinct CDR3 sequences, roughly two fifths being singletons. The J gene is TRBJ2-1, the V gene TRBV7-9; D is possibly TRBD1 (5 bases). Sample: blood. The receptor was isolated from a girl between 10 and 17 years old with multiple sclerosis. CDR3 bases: TGTGCCAGCAGCTTAACACCAGGGCCCTACAATGAGCAGTTCTTC. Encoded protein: CASSLTPGPYNEQFF.